Below are 31 T cell receptor beta chains sequenced from a single sample in a study of T cells in Graves' hyperthyroidism and ophthalmopathy. RNA transcripts yielded amplified TCR beta CDR3 regions. The primer set for the first-round RT-PCR of the TCR CDR3 was HTBI. TCRdb re-derived calls from the multiplex PCR reads in MiXCR, one entry per CDR3 protein. Among about 250,000 distinct CDR3 sequences listed, about 20% were seen once. The sample comprised blood. Receptors were obtained from a man younger than 40 with Graves' ophthalmopathy.

There are a few counts of this clonotype. The chain uses TRBV20-1 and TRBJ2-6; 7 bases match TRBD2. The J segment lost 0 bases and the V segment lost 3 bases, leaving 2 bases of the junction unmatched. There are 15 residues in the CDR3. From germline, CDR1 is DFQATT and CDR2 SNEGSKA (reference sequence). CDR3 coding DNA: TGCAGTGCTAGCGCGGGAGCCTCTGGGGCCAACGTCCTGACTTTC. Its translation: CSASAGASGANVLTF.

The J gene is TRBJ2-1, the V gene TRBV29-1, with 9 bases that match TRBD1. The CDR3 is 15 amino acids. V lost 7 bases, J lost 8 bases, and 15 bases stayed unmatched. CDR1 SQVTM and CDR2 ANQGSEA come from the germline V gene. The CDR3 nucleotides are TGCAGCGCTGGAGGCGCGGGACAGGGAGGGCATGAGCAGTTCTTC. It translates to CSAGGAGQGGHEQFF.

This clonotype was picked up a small number of times. The V and J genes are TRBV6-2 or TRBV6-3 and TRBJ2-1, with 7 positions matching TRBD2. The V and J ends lost 6 bases and 5 bases, in that order; junction bases with no gene match: 7. From germline, CDR1 is MNHEY and CDR2 SVGEGT. The CDR3 has 14 residues. This chain's CDR3 is CASSGPAGNNEQFF. For the CDR3, the DNA is TGTGCCAGCAGCGGGCCAGCGGGGAACAATGAGCAGTTCTTC.

This clonotype came up a few times. This chain connects TRBV19 to TRBJ1-2, with TRBD1 as a possible D gene (6 bases). The CDR3 loop spans 13 amino acids. Germline V CDR1 and CDR2: LNHDA, SQIVND (reference sequence). V was trimmed by 8 bases and J by 6 bases, leaving 16 bases between them. In DNA form, the CDR3 reads TGTGCCAGTCATGGCAGGGGAGGGGATGGCTACACCTTC. It encodes CASHGRGGDGYTF.

In DNA, the CDR3 is TGCAGTGCTAGAGATCCGCCTAGCGGGATAATCAATGAGCAGTTCTTC. This codes for CSARDPPSGIINEQFF. The genes are TRBV20-1 and TRBJ2-1, with 9 bases identical to TRBD2. The CDR3 spans 16 residues. V shed 0 bases, J shed 6 bases, and the junction held 9 bases outside the gene matches. In germline, CDR1 is DFQATT, CDR2 SNEGSKA (reference sequence).

To note about this clonotype: A junction boundary mismatches the germline segment, possibly from a read error. The gene calls are TRBV11-3 and TRBJ2-7; a weak D match, TRBD1 (6 bases). The germline gives CDR1 SGHNT, CDR2 YENEEA. The CDR3 loop spans 14 amino acids. CDR3 in DNA: TGTGCCAGCAGCGACCGGGACAAAGGGTACGAGCGGTACTTC. Its protein product is CASSDRDKGYERYF.

This clonotype was observed a handful of times. V and J are TRBV12-3 or TRBV12-4 and TRBJ1-5, with D uncertain. V lost 0 bases, J lost 9 bases, and 12 bases lay in between. This CDR3 is built from 14 residues. CDR3 region: CASSLALNPAPQHF. For the CDR3, the DNA is TGTGCCAGCAGTTTAGCGCTAAACCCGGCGCCCCAGCATTTT.

The V and J genes are TRBV11-2 and TRBJ2-3, with TRBD1 matching 8 bases. Germline loops: CDR1 SGHAT, CDR2 FQNNGV. The CDR3 sequence is 20 residues long. The V segment lost 1 base and the J segment 0 bases; nucleotides outside the gene matches: 15. CDR3 sequence (DNA): TGTGCCAGCAGCTTAGTGGGCAGGGGGCCCCACTGGGGCAGCACAGATACGCAGTATTTT. It encodes CASSLVGRGPHWGSTDTQYF.

V is TRBV11-2 and J is TRBJ1-1, with 11 bases lining up with TRBD1. CDR3 length: 14 amino acids. J lost 4 bases, V lost 5 bases, and 3 bases had no gene match. Germline CDR1 reads SGHAT; CDR2 reads FQNNGV. The CDR3 DNA sequence: TGTGCCAGCAGCAGCGGACAGGGGGCCACTGAAGCTTTCTTT. This codes for CASSSGQGATEAFF.

In this sample, this clonotype turned up a few times. The chain combines TRBV11-1 with TRBJ1-4; D is unclear. V lost 6 bases and J 7 bases, leaving 18 bases between the germline ends. Per the germline V gene, CDR1 is SGHAT and CDR2 is FQDESV (reference sequence). CDR3 size: 15 residues. The CDR3 reads CASSGSGGLGEKLFF. The CDR3 DNA reads TGTGCCAGCAGTGGATCAGGCGGGCTTGGTGAAAAACTGTTTTTT.

The rearrangement links TRBV20-1 to TRBJ1-5; possible D gene TRBD1, 5 bases. CDR3 length: 14 amino acids. The ends were cut back, 4 bases at V and 4 bases at J, with 14 bases in the middle. The germline gives CDR1 DFQATT, CDR2 SNEGSKA (reference sequence). CDR3 loop: CSAIGTTGNQPQHF. CDR3 coding DNA: TGCAGTGCTATAGGGACGACGGGGAATCAGCCCCAGCATTTT.

This clonotype was seen at least ten times. The chain employs TRBV5-8 and TRBJ1-3, with 10 bases matching TRBD1. This CDR3 is 18 amino acids long. With V trimmed by 4 bases and J by 0 bases, 10 bases remained unmatched. Germline V CDR1 and CDR2: SGHTS, YDEGEE. The CDR3 DNA reads as TGTGCCAGCAGCGTGACGAGACAGGGGGCAAGCTCTGGAAACACCATATATTTT. Amino acids: CASSVTRQGASSGNTIYF.

This clonotype was seen more than once but under ten times. The rearrangement links TRBV2 to TRBJ1-4; 7 bases line up with TRBD1. The germline CDR1 and CDR2 sequences are SNHLY and FYNNEI. With V trimmed by 7 bases and J by 4 bases, 9 bases remained unmatched. The CDR3 consists of 15 residues. CDR3 in DNA: TGTGCCAGCACCCACAGGGGCCTCAATAATGAAAAACTGTTTTTT. Its protein is CASTHRGLNNEKLFF.

This clonotype was seen at least ten times. The chain couples TRBV9 to TRBJ2-7, with 9 positions matching TRBD2. Germline CDR1 and CDR2: SGDLS and YYNGEE. The V segment lost 4 bases and the J segment 7 bases; nucleotides outside the gene matches: 6. There are 13 residues in the CDR3. In DNA, the CDR3 is TGTGCCAGCAGCCCCGGGACTAGCTGGGAGCAGTACTTC. This encodes CASSPGTSWEQYF.

The chain is built from TRBV3-1 and TRBJ2-7; 9 nucleotides line up with TRBD2. Germline CDR1 is LGHDT and CDR2 is YNNKEL (reference sequence). Losses at the gene ends were 1 base for V and 2 bases for J; bases not matched to a gene: 3. The CDR3 is 15 amino acids. The CDR3 DNA sequence: TGTGCCAGCAGCCAAGTAGGCGGGAGGGCCTACGAGCAGTACTTC. It translates to CASSQVGGRAYEQYF.

This chain joins TRBV6-2 or TRBV6-3 and TRBJ1-3; D gene uncertain. The CDR3 is 16 residues long. V shed 7 bases and J shed 0 bases, with 16 bases lying between them. CDR1 is MNHEY, CDR2 SVGEGT, per germline. The CDR3 nucleotides read TGTGCCAGCACTTCGGAGGCAGCTAACTCTGGAAACACCATATATTTT. Residues: CASTSEAANSGNTIYF.

V is TRBV6-2 or TRBV6-3 and J is TRBJ1-1; D remains unclear. Trimming cost V 8 bases and J 1 base, with 17 bases left between them. The CDR3 sequence is 15 residues long. CDR1 is MNHEY, CDR2 SVGEGT, per germline. The CDR3 DNA follows: TGTGCCAGCCGTGGTTTTCTCTCGACGAACACTGAAGCTTTCTTT. This codes for CASRGFLSTNTEAFF.

This clonotype occurred a few times. The CDR3 region has the DNA TGTGCCAGCAGTTGGGCGGGGTCCTATAATTCACCCCTCCACTTT. Translated, it gives CASSWAGSYNSPLHF. The chain recombines TRBV28 with TRBJ1-6, with D unresolved. This CDR3 is 15 amino acids long. Trimming pared 4 bases from V and 1 base from J, leaving 8 bases between. CDR1 is MDHEN and CDR2 is SYDVKM in the germline V gene.

This clonotype was seen at least ten times. The chain carries TRBV3-1 and TRBJ1-1; 9 bases map to TRBD1. Germline CDR1 and CDR2: LGHDT and YNNKEL (reference sequence). V trimming: 7 bases; J trimming: 4 bases; junction bases outside the gene matches: 10. The CDR3 loop spans 15 amino acids. In nucleotides, the CDR3 is TGTGCCAGCATTCCTGGACAGGGGAGTGTCACTGAAGCTTTCTTT. Encoded protein: CASIPGQGSVTEAFF.

The V and J genes are TRBV7-9 and TRBJ1-1, with D perhaps TRBD1 (5 bases). This CDR3 is built from 12 residues. Trimming took off 3 bases at V and 10 bases at J, with 12 bases between the two ends. Germline V gives CDR1 SEHNR, CDR2 FQNEAQ (reference sequence). Written as DNA, the CDR3 is TGTGCCAGCAGCTTCGACAGTGTTGCAGCTTTCTTT. Encoded protein: CASSFDSVAAFF.

The CDR3, as DNA: TGTGCCAGCAGCCTAGGGGCCGGGTTTAATGAAAAACTGTTTTTT. Translated, it gives CASSLGAGFNEKLFF. The V and J genes are TRBV9 and TRBJ1-4; D perhaps matches TRBD1 (5 bases). V shed 4 bases and J shed 4 bases, with 14 bases lying between them. Germline V lookup: CDR1 SGDLS, CDR2 YYNGEE. This CDR3 region has 15 residues.

The CDR3 spells CASSLGQGDRSAFF. CDR3 nucleotide sequence: TGTGCCAGCAGCTTGGGACAGGGGGACCGTTCGGCTTTCTTT. The rearrangement uses TRBV11-1 and TRBJ1-1; TRBD1 agrees at 11 bases. V shed 3 bases and J 11 bases; nucleotides not matched to a gene: 8. The CDR3 spans 14 residues. CDR1 is SGHAT, CDR2 FQDESV, per germline (reference sequence).

This rearrangement joins TRBV6-1 to TRBJ1-2; D ambiguous. Trimming shortened V by 0 bases and J by 4 bases, and 12 bases separated the two germline ends. The CDR3 totals 15 residues. Germline CDR1 and CDR2: MNHNS and SASEGT. This CDR3 reads CASSEAHRRPYGYTF. CDR3 nucleotide sequence: TGTGCCAGCAGTGAAGCCCACCGCAGACCCTATGGCTACACCTTC.

About this clonotype itself: A much more abundant neighbour one base away suggests this may be a read error. V is TRBV5-1 and J is TRBJ2-7; possibly TRBD1 for D (6 bases). Germline-derived CDR1 and CDR2 are SGHRS and YFSETQ. V lost 1 base and J lost 1, with 9 bases in between. The CDR3 totals 14 residues. DNA of the CDR3: TGCGCCAGCAGCTTGATCCAGGGGTCCTACGAGCAGTACTTC. Translated, it gives CASSLIQGSYEQYF.

The chain is built from TRBV28 and TRBJ2-3; D is undetermined. Germline lookup yields CDR1 MDHEN and CDR2 SYDVKM. The V gene lost 3 bases and the J gene lost 0 bases, with 19 bases spanning the gap. The CDR3 length is 18 residues. The CDR3 DNA reads as TGTGCCAGCAGTTTTCCCCTAAATCCGTTCTCTAGCACAGATACGCAGTATTTT. Translating gives CASSFPLNPFSSTDTQYF.

This clonotype came up once. The chain employs TRBV4-1 and TRBJ1-6, with 10 bases fitting TRBD1. The CDR3 has 15 amino acids. V shed 2 bases and J 7 bases; nucleotides not matched to a gene: 2. The germline V gene encodes CDR1 MGHRA and CDR2 YSYEKL. CDR3 loop: CASSQTGQGNSPLHF. CDR3 coding DNA: TGCGCCAGCAGCCAAACGGGACAGGGGAATTCACCCCTCCACTTT.

This chain joins TRBV5-1 and TRBJ2-1, with D perhaps TRBD2 (6 bases). CDR1 and CDR2 from the germline V gene are SGHRS and YFSETQ. V dropped 1 base and J dropped 7 bases, with 21 bases sitting between them. The CDR3 sequence is 17 residues long. The CDR3 region has the DNA TGCGCCAGCAGCTTGCACTCGGCTAGCGAGGTGATAAATGAGCAGTTCTTC. As protein: CASSLHSASEVINEQFF.

This clonotype has at least ten counts. This sequence joins TRBV3-1 and TRBJ2-1, with 7 bases that match TRBD2. This CDR3 is 13 amino acids long. V gave up 4 bases and J gave up 5 bases; unmatched junction bases: 2. Germline lookup yields CDR1 LGHDT and CDR2 YNNKEL (reference sequence). CDR3 sequence: CASSRGRDNEQFF. CDR3 sequence (DNA): TGTGCCAGCAGCCGCGGGAGAGACAATGAGCAGTTCTTC.

Concerning this clonotype itself: One end of the junction fails to match germline, which may point to a read error. This sequence joins TRBV15 and TRBJ2-2, with D perhaps matching TRBD2 (7 bases). Germline CDR1 reads LNHNV; CDR2 reads YYDKDF (reference sequence). The CDR3 spans 16 residues. CDR3 loop: CATSRRRGASTGELFF. For the CDR3, the DNA is TGTGCCACCAGCAGGCGACGGGGGGCGAGCACCGGGGAACTGTTTTTT. The whole variable domain, filled in from reference TRBV15 and TRBJ2-2, reads DAMVIQNPRYQVTQFGKPVTLSCSQTLNHNVMYWYQQKSSQAPKLLFHYYDKDFNNEADTPDNFQSRRPNTSFCFLDIRSPGLGDTAMYLCATSRRRGASTGELFFGEGSRLTVL.

There are many counts of this clonotype. The V gene is TRBV7-2, the J gene TRBJ2-1; no clear D. The CDR3 is 15 amino acids. V was pared by 1 base and J by 0 bases, with 7 bases between. Per germline, CDR1 SGHTA and CDR2 FQGNSA. CDR3 sequence reads: CASSLGGISYNEQFF. CDR3 DNA sequence: TGTGCCAGCAGCTTAGGCGGAATCTCCTACAATGAGCAGTTCTTC.

This chain joins TRBV5-1 and TRBJ1-1; D gene uncertain. The V end was cut by 0 bases, the J end by 0 bases, with 6 bases between. This CDR3 has 14 amino acids. The V gene's germline CDR1 is SGHRS and CDR2 YFSETQ. DNA for the CDR3: TGCGCCAGCAGCTTGGCATATATGAACACTGAAGCTTTCTTT. Amino acid sequence: CASSLAYMNTEAFF.